Below are 12 T cell receptor beta chains sequenced from a single sample in a study of blood T cell repertoires in COVID-19. The method was immunoSEQ multiplex PCR; TCRdb's version includes in-frame clones alone and lacks a portion of them. The sample consists of 300,000 to 350,000 clones, roughly 90% of them appearing once. What was sequenced was peripheral blood. The source is a woman aged 30 to 39 with COVID-19, enrolled during active disease.

The table lists this clone with a few counts. The chain carries TRBV27 and TRBJ1-6; no reliable D call. Germline V gene sequence: CDR1 MNHEY, CDR2 SMNVEV (reference sequence). CDR3 size: 15 residues. Trimming shortened V by 8 bases and J by 7 bases, and 18 bases separated the two germline ends. CDR3: CASPTETMLNSPLHF. CDR3 nucleotides: TGTGCCAGCCCAACTGAGACAATGCTAAATTCACCCCTCCACTTT.

This clone was seen a few times. This sequence joins TRBV6-5 and TRBJ2-7; D possibly corresponds to TRBD1 (6 bases). Deletions cut 5 bases from V and 1 base from J, with 12 bases between. This CDR3 is built from 14 residues. CDR1 and CDR2 (germline): MNHEY, SVGAGI. CDR3 sequence (DNA): TGTGCCAGCAGTAGCCCAGGGGAATCCTACGAGCAGTACTTC. This codes for CASSSPGESYEQYF.

The rearrangement links TRBV4-1 to TRBJ1-5; 7 bases agree with TRBD1. The junction had 1 base not matched to a gene; V was cut back by 0 bases and J by 2 bases. The CDR3 runs 15 residues. Germline V lookup: CDR1 MGHRA, CDR2 YSYEKL. CDR3 nucleotides: TGCGCCAGCAGCCAAGAAACAGGGGGCAATCAGCCCCAGCATTTT. This sequence encodes CASSQETGGNQPQHF.

The chain carries TRBV10-3 and TRBJ1-5; the match to TRBD1 covers 9 bases. V dropped 4 bases and J dropped 0; count of bases not matched to a gene: 1. Germline V CDR1 and CDR2: ENHRY, SYGVKD. The CDR3 is 15 residues long. The CDR3 protein is CAISGTGDSNQPQHF. CDR3 nucleotides: TGTGCCATCAGTGGGACAGGGGATAGCAATCAGCCCCAGCATTTT.

The V call is TRBV25-1, the J call TRBJ2-1; 10 nucleotides align to TRBD2. From germline, CDR1 is MGHDK and CDR2 SYGVNS. Losses at the gene ends were 4 bases for V and 5 bases for J; bases not matched to a gene: 8. The CDR3 is 16 residues long. DNA of the CDR3: TGTGCCAGCAGTGTCTCAGCGGGAGGGTACCACAATGAGCAGTTCTTC. It is translated as CASSVSAGGYHNEQFF. The variable domain in full, completed from reference TRBV25-1 and TRBJ2-1, reads EADIYQTPRYLVIGTGKKITLECSQTMGHDKMYWYQQDPGMELHLIHYSYGVNSTEKGDLSSESTVSRIRTEHFPLTLESARPSHTSQYLCASSVSAGGYHNEQFFGPGTRLTVL.

The V call is TRBV9, the J call TRBJ2-7, with TRBD2 matching over 16 bases. CDR3 length: 17 residues. V dropped 2 bases and J dropped 5; count of bases not matched to a gene: 7. Germline loops: CDR1 SGDLS, CDR2 YYNGEE. CDR3 DNA: TGTGCCAGCAGCGTCACCGGGACTAGCGGGAGGGCCAACGAGCAGTACTTC. This translates into CASSVTGTSGRANEQYF. Together with reference TRBV9 and TRBJ2-7, the CDR3 gives the full variable domain: DSGVTQTPKHLITATGQRVTLRCSPRSGDLSVYWYQQSLDQGLQFLIQYYNGEERAKGNILERFSAQQFPDLHSELNLSSLELGDSALYFCASSVTGTSGRANEQYFGPGTRLTVT.

This chain uses TRBV30 with TRBJ2-1, with 7 bases lining up with TRBD2. This CDR3 region has 13 residues. The junction had 5 bases not matched to a gene; V was cut back by 7 bases and J by 2 bases. Germline V lookup: CDR1 GTSNPN, CDR2 SVGIG (reference sequence). CDR3 amino acids: CASQTSAYNEQFF. The CDR3 DNA sequence: TGTGCCTCGCAAACTAGCGCCTACAATGAGCAGTTCTTC.

The genes are TRBV19 and TRBJ1-6, with D tentatively TRBD1 (6 bases). The CDR3 runs 13 residues. The V end was cut by 5 bases, the J end by 7 bases, with 9 bases between. From germline, CDR1 is LNHDA and CDR2 SQIVND (reference sequence). Written as DNA, the CDR3 is TGTGCCAGTAGTCAGGGGTGGAATTCACCCCTCCACTTT. Protein: CASSQGWNSPLHF.

The rearrangement uses TRBV18 and TRBJ2-7; the match to TRBD2 covers 15 bases. The V gene's germline CDR1 is KGHSH and CDR2 LQKENI. This CDR3 is built from 17 residues. The V and J ends lost 3 bases and 2 bases, in that order; junction bases with no gene match: 5. For the CDR3, the DNA is TGTGCCAGCTCACCGTGGACTAGCGGGAGGGCCGCCTACGAGCAGTACTTC. This sequence encodes CASSPWTSGRAAYEQYF. Filled out from reference TRBV18 and TRBJ2-7, the complete variable domain reads NAGVMQNPRHLVRRRGQEARLRCSPMKGHSHVYWYRQLPEEGLKFMVYLQKENIIDESGMPKERFSAEFPKEGPSILRIQQVVRGDSAAYFCASSPWTSGRAAYEQYFGPGTRLTVT.

The V call is TRBV7-2, the J call TRBJ2-7; 7 nucleotides align to TRBD1. V was pared by 6 bases and J by 2 bases, with 13 bases of the junction left unmatched. CDR1 and CDR2 (germline): SGHTA, FQGNSA. The CDR3 consists of 16 residues. Here the CDR3 reads CASSKDPDRATYEQYF. The CDR3 bases are TGTGCCAGCAGTAAAGACCCTGACAGGGCCACCTACGAGCAGTACTTC.

This chain connects TRBV18 to TRBJ2-5; the match to TRBD2 covers 10 bases. The length of the CDR3 is 17 residues. V shed 2 bases, J shed 4 bases, and the junction held 10 bases outside the gene matches. The germline CDR1 and CDR2 sequences are KGHSH and LQKENI. The CDR3 here is CASSPSLAGEERETQYF. The CDR3 DNA reads as TGTGCCAGCTCACCAAGTCTAGCGGGAGAGGAGAGAGAGACCCAGTACTTC.

The chain links TRBV7-9 to TRBJ1-1; D might be TRBD1 (6 bases). V gave up 6 bases and J gave up 1 base, with 12 bases separating them. The germline gives CDR1 SEHNR, CDR2 FQNEAQ (reference sequence). The CDR3 has 14 amino acids. The CDR3 coding sequence is TGTGCCAGCAGGACTACACAGGGGAACACTGAAGCTTTCTTT. Protein product: CASRTTQGNTEAFF.